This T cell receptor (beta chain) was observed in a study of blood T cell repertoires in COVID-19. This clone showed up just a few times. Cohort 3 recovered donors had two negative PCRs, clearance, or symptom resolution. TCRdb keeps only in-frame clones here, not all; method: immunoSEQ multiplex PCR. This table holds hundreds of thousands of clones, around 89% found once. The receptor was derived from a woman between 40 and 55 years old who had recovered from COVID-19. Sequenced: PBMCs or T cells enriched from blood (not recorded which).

DNA for the CDR3: TGTGCCAGCAGCCGCCCGTTTGGAGGGAACACTGAAGCTTTCTTT. Translation: CASSRPFGGNTEAFF. The chain employs TRBV7-6 and TRBJ1-1; D is undetermined. The germline gives CDR1 SGHVS, CDR2 FNYEAQ. V lost 5 bases and J lost 1, with 14 bases in between. The CDR3 runs to 15 residues. The variable domain in full, with the rest retrieved from reference TRBV7-6 and TRBJ1-1, is GAGVSQSPRYKVTKRGQDVALRCDPISGHVSLYWYRQALGQGPEFLTYFNYEAQQDKSGLPNDRFSAERPEGSISTLTIQRTEQRDSAMYRCASSRPFGGNTEAFFGQGTRLTVV.